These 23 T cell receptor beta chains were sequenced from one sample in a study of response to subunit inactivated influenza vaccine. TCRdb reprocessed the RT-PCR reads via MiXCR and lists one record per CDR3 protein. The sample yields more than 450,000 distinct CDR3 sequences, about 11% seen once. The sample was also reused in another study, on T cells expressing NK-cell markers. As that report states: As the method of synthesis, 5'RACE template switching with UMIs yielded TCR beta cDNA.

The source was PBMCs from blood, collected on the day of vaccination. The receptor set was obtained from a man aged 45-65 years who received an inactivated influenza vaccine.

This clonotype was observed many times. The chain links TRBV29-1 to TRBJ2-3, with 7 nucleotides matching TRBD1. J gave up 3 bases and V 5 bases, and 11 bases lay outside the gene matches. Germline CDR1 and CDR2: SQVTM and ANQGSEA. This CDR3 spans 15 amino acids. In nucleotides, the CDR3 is TGCAGCGTTCTCTGGACAGGAGGCATTACAGATACGCAGTATTTT. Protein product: CSVLWTGGITDTQYF.

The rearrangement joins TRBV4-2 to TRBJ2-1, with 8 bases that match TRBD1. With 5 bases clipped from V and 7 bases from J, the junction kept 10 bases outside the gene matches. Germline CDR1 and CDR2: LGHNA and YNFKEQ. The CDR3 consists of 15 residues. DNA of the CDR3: TGTGCCAGCAGCGAAGGACAGGGAGGTAGGAATGAGCAGTTCTTC. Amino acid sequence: CASSEGQGGRNEQFF.

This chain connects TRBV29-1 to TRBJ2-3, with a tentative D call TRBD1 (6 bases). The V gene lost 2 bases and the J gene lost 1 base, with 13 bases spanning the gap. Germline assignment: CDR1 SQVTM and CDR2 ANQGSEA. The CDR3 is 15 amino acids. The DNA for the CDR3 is TGCAGCGTTGAACATACAGGGAGTGGCACAGATACGCAGTATTTT. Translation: CSVEHTGSGTDTQYF.

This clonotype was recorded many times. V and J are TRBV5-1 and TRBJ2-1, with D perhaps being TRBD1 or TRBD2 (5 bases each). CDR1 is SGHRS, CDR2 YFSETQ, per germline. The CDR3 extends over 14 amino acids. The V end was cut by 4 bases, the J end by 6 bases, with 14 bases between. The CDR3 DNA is TGCGCCAGCAGCCCCTGGGGGTCTAGCAATGAGCAGTTCTTC. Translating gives CASSPWGSSNEQFF.

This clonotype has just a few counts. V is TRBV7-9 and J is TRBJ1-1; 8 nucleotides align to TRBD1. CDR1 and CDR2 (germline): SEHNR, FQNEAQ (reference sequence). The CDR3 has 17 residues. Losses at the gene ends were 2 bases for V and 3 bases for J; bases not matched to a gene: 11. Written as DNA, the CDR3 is TGTGCCAGCAGCTTAAGGGGAACAGGGGGGGGTGACACTGAAGCTTTCTTT. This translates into CASSLRGTGGGDTEAFF. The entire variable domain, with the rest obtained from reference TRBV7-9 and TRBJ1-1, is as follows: DTGVSQNPRHKITKRGQNVTFRCDPISEHNRLYWYRQTLGQGPEFLTYFQNEAQLEKSRLLSDRFSAERPKGSFSTLEIQRTEQGDSAMYLCASSLRGTGGGDTEAFFGQGTRLTVV.

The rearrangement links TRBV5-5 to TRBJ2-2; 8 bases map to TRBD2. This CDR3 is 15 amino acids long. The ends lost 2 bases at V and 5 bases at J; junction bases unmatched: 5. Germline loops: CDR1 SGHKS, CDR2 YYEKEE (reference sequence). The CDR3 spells CASSFGSGGTGELFF. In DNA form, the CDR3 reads TGTGCCAGCAGCTTCGGCAGCGGGGGAACCGGGGAGCTGTTTTTT.

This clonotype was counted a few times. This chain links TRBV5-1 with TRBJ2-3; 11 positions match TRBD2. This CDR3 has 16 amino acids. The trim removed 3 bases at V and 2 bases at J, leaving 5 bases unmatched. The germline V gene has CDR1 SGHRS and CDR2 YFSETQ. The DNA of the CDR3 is TGCGCCAGCAGCTCGGGGACTAGCGGCCCCACAGATACGCAGTATTTT. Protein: CASSSGTSGPTDTQYF.

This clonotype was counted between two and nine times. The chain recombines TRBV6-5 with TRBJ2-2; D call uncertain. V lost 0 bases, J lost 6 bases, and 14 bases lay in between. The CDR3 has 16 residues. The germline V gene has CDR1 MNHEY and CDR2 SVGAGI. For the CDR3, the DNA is TGTGCCAGCAGTTACTCGAGGTCCGCCGGATCCGGGGAGCTGTTTTTT. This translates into CASSYSRSAGSGELFF.

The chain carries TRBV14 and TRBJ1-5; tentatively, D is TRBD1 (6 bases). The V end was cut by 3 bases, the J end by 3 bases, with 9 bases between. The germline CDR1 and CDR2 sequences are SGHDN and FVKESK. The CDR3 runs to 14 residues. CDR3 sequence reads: CASSHRGYNQPQHF. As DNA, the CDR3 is TGTGCCAGCAGCCACAGGGGTTACAATCAGCCCCAGCATTTT.

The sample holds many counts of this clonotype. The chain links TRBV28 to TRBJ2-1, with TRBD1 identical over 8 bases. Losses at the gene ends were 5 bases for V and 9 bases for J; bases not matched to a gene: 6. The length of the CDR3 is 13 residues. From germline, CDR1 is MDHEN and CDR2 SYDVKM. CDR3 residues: CASSEDRVSEQFF. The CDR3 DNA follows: TGTGCCAGCAGTGAGGACAGGGTCAGTGAGCAGTTCTTC.

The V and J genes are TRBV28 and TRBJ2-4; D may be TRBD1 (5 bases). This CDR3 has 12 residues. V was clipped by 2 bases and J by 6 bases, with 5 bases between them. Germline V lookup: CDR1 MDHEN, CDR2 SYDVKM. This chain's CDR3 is CASSLQGNIQYF. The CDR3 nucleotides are TGTGCCAGCAGTTTACAGGGAAACATTCAGTACTTC.

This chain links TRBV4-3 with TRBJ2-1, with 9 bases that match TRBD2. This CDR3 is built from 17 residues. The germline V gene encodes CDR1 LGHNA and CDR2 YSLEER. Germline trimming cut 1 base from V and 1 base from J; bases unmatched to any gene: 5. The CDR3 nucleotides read TGCGCCAGCAGCCAAGGTACTAGCGGGCCTTCCTACAATGAGCAGTTCTTC. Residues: CASSQGTSGPSYNEQFF.

The CDR3 spells CASSLAGATGNTIYF. The CDR3 DNA is TGTGCCAGCAGCTTAGCGGGGGCAACTGGAAACACCATATATTTT. The chain joins TRBV7-2 to TRBJ1-3; possible D gene TRBD1, 6 bases. Germline V gene data show CDR1 as SGHTA and CDR2 as FQGNSA. This CDR3 is built from 15 residues. V lost 0 bases, J lost 2 bases, and 8 bases lay in between.

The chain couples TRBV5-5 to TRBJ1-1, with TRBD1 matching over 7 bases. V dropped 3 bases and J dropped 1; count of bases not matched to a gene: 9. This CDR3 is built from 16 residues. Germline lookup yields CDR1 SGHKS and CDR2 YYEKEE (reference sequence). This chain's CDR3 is CASSSPLDRQNTEAFF. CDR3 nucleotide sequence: TGTGCCAGCAGCTCGCCCCTGGACAGGCAGAACACTGAAGCTTTCTTT. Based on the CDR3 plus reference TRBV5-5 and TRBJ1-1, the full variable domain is DAGVTQSPTHLIKTRGQQVTLRCSPISGHKSVSWYQQVLGQGPQFIFQYYEKEERGRGNFPDRFSARQFPNYSSELNVNALLLGDSALYLCASSSPLDRQNTEAFFGQGTRLTVV.

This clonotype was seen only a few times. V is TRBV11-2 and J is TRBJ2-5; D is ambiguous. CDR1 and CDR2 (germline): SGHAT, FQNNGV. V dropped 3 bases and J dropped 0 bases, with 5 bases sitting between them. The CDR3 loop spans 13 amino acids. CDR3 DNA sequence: TGTGCCAGCAGCTTGCAGCACCAAGAGACCCAGTACTTC. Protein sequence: CASSLQHQETQYF.

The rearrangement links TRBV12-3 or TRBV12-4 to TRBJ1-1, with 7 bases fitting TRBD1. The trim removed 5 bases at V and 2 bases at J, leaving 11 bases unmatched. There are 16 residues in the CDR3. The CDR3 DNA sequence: TGTGCCAGCAGTCGAACAGGACAGGCCCCCAACACTGAAGCTTTCTTT. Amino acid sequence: CASSRTGQAPNTEAFF.

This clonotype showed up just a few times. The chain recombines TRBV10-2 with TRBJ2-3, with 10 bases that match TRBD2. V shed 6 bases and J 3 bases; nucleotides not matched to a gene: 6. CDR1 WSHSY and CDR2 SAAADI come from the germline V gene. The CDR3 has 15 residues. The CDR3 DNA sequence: TGCGCCAGCAGGCAGATGACTAGCGGGACAGATACGCAGTATTTT. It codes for CASRQMTSGTDTQYF.

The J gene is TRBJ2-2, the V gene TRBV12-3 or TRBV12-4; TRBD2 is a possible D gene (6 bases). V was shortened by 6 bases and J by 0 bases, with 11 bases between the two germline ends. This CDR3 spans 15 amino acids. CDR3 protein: CASSWGVANTGELFF. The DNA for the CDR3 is TGTGCCAGCAGCTGGGGGGTCGCGAACACCGGGGAGCTGTTTTTT.

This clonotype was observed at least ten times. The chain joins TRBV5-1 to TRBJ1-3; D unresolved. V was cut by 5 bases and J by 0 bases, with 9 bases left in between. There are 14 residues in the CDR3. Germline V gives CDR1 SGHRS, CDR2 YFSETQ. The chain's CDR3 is CASRDGGSGNTIYF. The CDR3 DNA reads TGCGCCAGCAGGGATGGAGGCTCTGGAAACACCATATATTTT.

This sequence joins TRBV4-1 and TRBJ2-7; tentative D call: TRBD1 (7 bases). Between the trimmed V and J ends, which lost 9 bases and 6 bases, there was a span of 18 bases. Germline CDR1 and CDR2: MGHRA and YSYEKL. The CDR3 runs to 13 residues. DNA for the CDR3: TGCGCCAGTTCACCAGGGGGGTCCCTCGAGCAGTACTTC. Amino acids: CASSPGGSLEQYF.

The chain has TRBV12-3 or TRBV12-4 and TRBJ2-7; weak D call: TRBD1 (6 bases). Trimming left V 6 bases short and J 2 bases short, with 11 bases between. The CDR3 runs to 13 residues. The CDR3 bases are TGTGCCAGCAGGCCCCGGACAGCCTACGAGCAGTACTTC. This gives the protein CASRPRTAYEQYF.

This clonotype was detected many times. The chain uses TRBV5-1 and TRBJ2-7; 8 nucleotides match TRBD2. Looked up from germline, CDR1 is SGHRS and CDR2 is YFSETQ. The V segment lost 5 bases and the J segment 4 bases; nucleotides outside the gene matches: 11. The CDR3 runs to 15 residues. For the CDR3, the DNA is TGCGCCAGCAGTACCAGCGGGAGTAGATTGTACGAGCAGTACTTC. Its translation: CASSTSGSRLYEQYF. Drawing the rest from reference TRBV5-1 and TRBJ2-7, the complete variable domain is KAGVTQTPRYLIKTRGQQVTLSCSPISGHRSVSWYQQTPGQGLQFLFEYFSETQRNKGNFPGRFSGRQFSNSRSEMNVSTLELGDSALYLCASSTSGSRLYEQYFGPGTRLTVT.

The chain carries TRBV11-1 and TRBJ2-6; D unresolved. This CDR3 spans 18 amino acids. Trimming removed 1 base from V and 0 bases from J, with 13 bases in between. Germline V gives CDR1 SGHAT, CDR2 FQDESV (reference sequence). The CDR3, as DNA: TGTGCCAGCAGCTTAGATCGGTCAGCCCTCTCTGGGGCCAACGTCCTGACTTTC. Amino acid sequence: CASSLDRSALSGANVLTF.